This TCR beta chain was sequenced in a study of blood T cells in healthy people across ages. With respect to this clonotype: Its matching antigen is unknown.

Broader study findings: Naive CD4+ cells and diversity were both higher in long-lived donors than in aged donors. Per million T cells, TCR beta diversity dropped roughly linearly as age increased.

Every donor provided roughly 10 milliliters of peripheral blood. The CDR3 covers 15 residues. Germline V CDR1 and CDR2: KGHSH, LQKENI. Alongside a J-beta primer mix, a sample-barcoded 5' primer served in a second PCR lasting about 7 to 12 cycles. Each TCR beta cDNA got a 12-nucleotide random molecular identifier. TCRdb itself ran the 5' RACE reads through MiXCR, one entry per CDR3 protein. There are about 290,000 distinct CDR3 sequences in the sample; around 27% occur only once, and 25% to 30% lies in the top ten. The clonotype comes from a woman in her 70s in good health. The sample was blood. The chain links TRBV18 to TRBJ2-5, with a tentative D call TRBD2 (5 bases). The closer fit of TRBJ2-7 to the DNA end suggests the J call may be wrong. CDR3 protein: CASSPVSSNTYEQYF. The CDR3 DNA follows: TGTGCCAGCTCACCGGTTTCTAGCAACACCTACGAGCAGTACTTC.